Reported below is one T cell receptor beta chain. Its antigen is as yet unknown. Germline CDR1 is SSHAT and CDR2 is FNYEAQ (reference sequence). V was clipped by 4 bases and J by 1 base, with 11 bases between them. CDR3 length: 15 amino acids. Only in-frame clones appear in the TCRdb table, and some are missing; sequencing was by immunoSEQ multiplex PCR. This table holds 70,000 to 100,000 clones, 80% to 95% found once. This record belongs to a study of T cell responses to AZD1222 COVID-19 vaccine. Study-wide points: CD4 TCRs associated with vaccination spanned spike, dominating at 160-218 and 743-854. In a largely white British group with more females than males, clonal diversity was possibly underestimated. No repertoire was sampled before or during the peak T cell response, only after it. Increased Spike-specific TCR breadth and depth were observed after two AZD1222 doses.

The V and J genes are TRBV7-7 and TRBJ1-5, with no clear D. The sample here was peripheral blood, taken 28 days after the second AZD1222 dose. This TCR was recovered from an adult who received the AZD1222 COVID-19 vaccine. The CDR3 spells CASSSLVESNQPQHF. The CDR3 nucleotides are TGTGCCAGCAGCTCTCTTGTGGAGAGCAATCAGCCCCAGCATTTT.